Presented here are 28 T cell receptor beta chains from one specimen sequenced in a study of cytomegalovirus exposure and HLA in healthy donors. PCR primers comprised 60 Vbeta and 13 Jbeta primers. Assay used: immunoSEQ multiplex PCR; TCRdb lists only in-frame clones, some missing. The sample includes 100,000 to 120,000 clones, about 73% of them seen just once. Sequenced input: PBMCs. All receptors come from a woman aged 25 to 39 in good health and CMV-seronegative.

J is TRBJ2-1 and V is TRBV7-2; 9 nucleotides agree with TRBD2. Trimming cost V 0 bases and J 5 bases; bases outside gene matches: 8. The germline V gene encodes CDR1 SGHTA and CDR2 FQGNSA. This CDR3 is built from 17 residues. The CDR3 region is CASSLASGRGQDNEQFF. CDR3 nucleotides: TGTGCCAGCAGCTTAGCTAGCGGGAGAGGTCAAGACAATGAGCAGTTCTTC.

The chain employs TRBV5-6 and TRBJ1-4; TRBD1 agrees at 7 bases. Per germline, CDR1 SGHDT and CDR2 YYEEEE. The V segment lost 0 bases and the J segment 3 bases; nucleotides outside the gene matches: 5. There are 16 residues in the CDR3. Written as DNA, the CDR3 is TGTGCCAGCAGCTTGGCCGGGGGACAGTCTAATGAAAAACTGTTTTTT. The encoded protein is CASSLAGGQSNEKLFF.

This chain uses TRBV6-1 with TRBJ2-1; 15 bases fit TRBD2. The CDR3 consists of 20 residues. The ends lost 0 bases at V and 5 bases at J; junction bases unmatched: 11. The germline V gene has CDR1 MNHNS and CDR2 SASEGT. As DNA, the CDR3 is TGTGCCAGCAGTGAAGCGTGGGGACTAGCGGGAGGTAGGTCCCACAATGAGCAGTTCTTC. Translating it yields CASSEAWGLAGGRSHNEQFF.

The chain recombines TRBV7-3 with TRBJ2-7, with TRBD1 matching over 8 bases. The length of the CDR3 is 14 residues. CDR1 is SGHTA and CDR2 is FQGTGA in the germline V gene. V lost 5 bases, J lost 6 bases, and 9 bases stayed unmatched. CDR3 loop: CASSMGTGFGEQYF. The CDR3 DNA follows: TGTGCCAGCAGCATGGGGACAGGATTCGGCGAGCAGTACTTC.

With respect to this clone: Its ends do not fully match the called genes, so a read error is possible. The chain combines TRBV25-1 with TRBJ2-5, with D tentatively TRBD2 (5 bases). CDR1 is MGHDK and CDR2 is SYGVNS in the germline V gene. CDR3 length: 13 amino acids. CDR3 region: CANSEYLGATQYF. In DNA form, the CDR3 reads TGTGCCAACAGTGAATATTTGGGAGCGACCCAGTACTTC.

This chain connects TRBV7-2 to TRBJ1-4; TRBD1 might be the D (6 bases). The CDR3 length is 14 residues. Trimming stripped 7 bases from V and 5 bases from J, with 14 bases between. Germline CDR1 reads SGHTA; CDR2 reads FQGNSA. The CDR3 DNA sequence: TGTGCCAGCAACAAAGGGACATCAAATGAAAAACTGTTTTTT. The encoded protein is CASNKGTSNEKLFF.

J is TRBJ2-1 and V is TRBV7-9, with TRBD1 identical over 11 bases. The V segment lost 6 bases and the J segment 4 bases; nucleotides outside the gene matches: 17. CDR1 SEHNR and CDR2 FQNEAQ come from the germline V gene (reference sequence). The CDR3 is 19 amino acids. The CDR3 DNA sequence: TGTGCCAGCAGACCTCCGGGACAGGGGGGCGGGAGGACATACAATGAGCAGTTCTTC. The encoded protein is CASRPPGQGGGRTYNEQFF.

This clone appeared a few times. The chain carries TRBV6-5 and TRBJ2-7; maybe TRBD1 (6 bases). Germline V gene lookup returns CDR1 MNHEY and CDR2 SVGAGI. V gave up 2 bases and J gave up 6 bases, with 11 bases separating them. This CDR3 is built from 13 residues. For the CDR3, the DNA is TGTGCCAGCAGTTACGGACAGAGCGGCGAGCAGTACTTC. Translation: CASSYGQSGEQYF.

This chain connects TRBV11-2 to TRBJ2-7; D is uncertain. This CDR3 is built from 11 residues. V shed 0 bases and J shed 6 bases, with 3 bases lying between them. Germline CDR1 reads SGHAT; CDR2 reads FQNNGV. This chain's CDR3 is CASSLDSEQYF. CDR3 coding DNA: TGTGCCAGCAGCTTAGACAGCGAGCAGTACTTC.

J is TRBJ2-7 and V is TRBV14; 8 positions agree with TRBD2. In germline, CDR1 is SGHDN, CDR2 FVKESK. The CDR3 runs to 16 residues. Unmatched junction bases numbered 9, after V lost 4 bases and J lost 1 base. CDR3 sequence reads: CASSPIGGEGSYEQYF. CDR3 sequence (DNA): TGTGCCAGCAGCCCGATCGGGGGGGAGGGATCCTACGAGCAGTACTTC.

The chain carries TRBV7-9 and TRBJ1-1, with TRBD1 matching over 8 bases. The CDR3 totals 15 residues. Trimming cost V 4 bases and J 6 bases; bases outside gene matches: 10. Germline V gives CDR1 SEHNR, CDR2 FQNEAQ (reference sequence). The CDR3 bases are TGTGCCAGCAGCTCCCCGCCGACAGGGGAAGCTGAAGCTTTCTTT. It encodes CASSSPPTGEAEAFF.

A few counts support this clone. V and J are TRBV10-3 and TRBJ1-4, with 11 nucleotides matching TRBD1. The CDR3 length is 15 residues. Germline V gene data show CDR1 as ENHRY and CDR2 as SYGVKD. Germline trimming cut 3 bases from V and 8 bases from J; bases unmatched to any gene: 5. CDR3 DNA: TGTGCCATCAGTGAACGGGACAGGGGGGGCGAAAAACTGTTTTTT. Encoded protein: CAISERDRGGEKLFF.

The rearrangement joins TRBV2 to TRBJ1-5; D may be TRBD1 (6 bases). The germline CDR1 and CDR2 sequences are SNHLY and FYNNEI. CDR3 length equals 14 residues. With 7 bases removed from V and 3 bases from J, the gap between germline ends came to 13 bases. The CDR3 nucleotides are TGTGCCAGCACTTCAGACAGGCTCAATCAGCCCCAGCATTTT. Residues: CASTSDRLNQPQHF.

This rearrangement joins TRBV9 to TRBJ2-1; TRBD2 is a possible D gene (5 bases). The V end was cut by 4 bases, the J end by 7 bases, with 9 bases between. Looked up from germline, CDR1 is SGDLS and CDR2 is YYNGEE. The CDR3 is made up of 12 amino acids. The CDR3 is CASSLGLNEQFF. The DNA of the CDR3 is TGTGCCAGCAGCTTAGGACTGAATGAGCAGTTCTTC.

The CDR3 here is CATSARGVDYEQYF. The CDR3 DNA reads TGTGCCACCTCTGCCAGGGGGGTCGATTACGAGCAGTACTTC. The chain uses TRBV27 and TRBJ2-7; D perhaps matches TRBD1 (7 bases). V was trimmed by 10 bases and J by 4 bases, leaving 20 bases between them. Germline-derived CDR1 and CDR2 are MNHEY and SMNVEV (reference sequence). The CDR3 length is 14 residues.

The rearrangement uses TRBV4-1 and TRBJ2-5; D perhaps matches TRBD2 (7 bases). CDR1 is MGHRA, CDR2 YSYEKL, per germline. Trimming cost V 1 base and J 2 bases, with 11 bases left between them. This CDR3 region has 15 residues. The CDR3 reads CASSQVGGGQETQYF. CDR3 bases: TGCGCCAGCAGCCAAGTAGGGGGGGGGCAAGAGACCCAGTACTTC.

The DNA for the CDR3 is TGTGCCAGCAGCTTAGCGGAAATCCCCGCATTCGGACAGAGGGGGACTGAAGCTTTCTTT. It is translated as CASSLAEIPAFGQRGTEAFF. This chain links TRBV7-6 with TRBJ1-1; weak D call: TRBD1 (6 bases). Deletions cut 0 bases from V and 5 bases from J, with 28 bases between. From germline, CDR1 is SGHVS and CDR2 FNYEAQ. CDR3 length: 20 amino acids.

The V and J genes are TRBV6-5 and TRBJ1-1; a possible D gene is TRBD1 (6 bases). Germline CDR1 and CDR2: MNHEY and SVGAGI. This CDR3 comprises 13 residues. Between the trimmed V and J ends, which lost 5 bases and 5 bases, there was a span of 12 bases. The CDR3 coding sequence is TGTGCCAGCAGTCAAACCGGACAGACTGAAGCTTTCTTT. Residues: CASSQTGQTEAFF.

This rearrangement joins TRBV5-1 to TRBJ2-1, with 7 bases identical to TRBD2. This CDR3 spans 14 amino acids. Germline V gene data show CDR1 as SGHRS and CDR2 as YFSETQ. V lost 4 bases and J lost 6; bases outside the gene matches: 7. The CDR3 nucleotides are TGCGCCAGCAGCCAAACGACTAGCCCCAATGAGCAGTTCTTC. Its translation is CASSQTTSPNEQFF.

The chain combines TRBV7-9 with TRBJ1-3, with D perhaps TRBD1 (5 bases). The V and J ends lost 1 base and 7 bases respectively, with 11 bases between them. Looked up from germline, CDR1 is SEHNR and CDR2 is FQNEAQ (reference sequence). The CDR3 has 14 amino acids. CDR3 region: CASSLGRVGNTIYF. For the CDR3, the DNA is TGTGCCAGCAGCTTAGGCAGGGTGGGCAACACCATATATTTT.

The chain uses TRBV29-1 and TRBJ2-5; 10 bases fit TRBD1. Trimming took 6 bases from V and 5 from J; bases not matched to a gene: 6. The CDR3 is made up of 13 amino acids. The V gene's germline CDR1 is SQVTM and CDR2 ANQGSEA. The CDR3 sequence is CSVTDRGPETQYF. The DNA for the CDR3 is TGCAGCGTGACTGACAGGGGGCCTGAGACCCAGTACTTC.

This rearrangement joins TRBV4-3 to TRBJ2-4; TRBD1 matches at 10 bases. Losses at the gene ends were 0 bases for V and 0 bases for J; bases not matched to a gene: 5. CDR1 and CDR2 (germline): LGHNA, YSLEER. CDR3 length equals 18 residues. The CDR3 sequence: CASSQDPRTGGAKNIQYF. In DNA, the CDR3 is TGCGCCAGCAGCCAAGATCCTCGGACAGGGGGAGCCAAAAACATTCAGTACTTC.

V and J are TRBV6-5 and TRBJ2-1; 13 bases are a match to TRBD2. The CDR3 runs to 16 residues. V gave up 0 bases and J gave up 10 bases; unmatched junction bases: 6. The V gene's germline CDR1 is MNHEY and CDR2 SVGAGI. The CDR3 protein is CASSYSGTSGKGEQFF. CDR3 bases: TGTGCCAGCAGTTACTCCGGGACTAGCGGGAAAGGGGAGCAGTTCTTC.

The rearrangement uses TRBV5-1 and TRBJ2-7; no definite D call. The germline gives CDR1 SGHRS, CDR2 YFSETQ. This CDR3 comprises 13 residues. V lost 0 bases to trimming and J lost 7 bases, with 11 bases between them. CDR3 in DNA: TGCGCCAGCAGCTTGGATCTCGGTTGGGAGCAGTACTTC. Translated, it gives CASSLDLGWEQYF.

This clone was recorded once. The rearrangement uses TRBV5-1 and TRBJ2-7; perhaps TRBD1 as D (5 bases). Deletions cut 0 bases from V and 3 bases from J, with 10 bases between. The CDR3 contains 14 residues. Germline V lookup: CDR1 SGHRS, CDR2 YFSETQ. CDR3 nucleotide sequence: TGCGCCAGCAGCTTGGGTCAGGGTATCTACGAGCAGTACTTC. This sequence encodes CASSLGQGIYEQYF.

This clone was picked up a small number of times. The V gene is TRBV18, the J gene TRBJ1-3, with 9 bases aligning to TRBD1. V was clipped by 4 bases and J by 0 bases; unmatched bases: 1. The germline CDR1 and CDR2 sequences are KGHSH and LQKENI. There are 15 residues in the CDR3. CDR3 DNA: TGTGCCAGCTCACTGGACAGGGGCTCTGGAAACACCATATATTTT. It is translated as CASSLDRGSGNTIYF.

There are a few counts of this clone. The chain joins TRBV20-1 to TRBJ2-7; possibly TRBD1 for D (6 bases). Germline CDR1 is DFQATT and CDR2 is SNEGSKA (reference sequence). There are 10 residues in the CDR3. V lost 6 bases and J lost 8, with 11 bases in between. In DNA form, the CDR3 reads TGCAGTGCGAACAGGGACCAGCAGTACTTC. Encoded protein: CSANRDQQYF.

V is TRBV25-1 and J is TRBJ2-2; D unclear. The CDR3 is made up of 12 amino acids. Germline loops: CDR1 MGHDK, CDR2 SYGVNS. V lost 11 bases to trimming and J lost 1 base, with 8 bases between them. The CDR3 here is CAARWNTGELFF. CDR3 nucleotides: TGTGCCGCTCGGTGGAACACCGGGGAGCTGTTTTTT. The full variable domain, rest sourced from reference TRBV25-1 and TRBJ2-2, is EADIYQTPRYLVIGTGKKITLECSQTMGHDKMYWYQQDPGMELHLIHYSYGVNSTEKGDLSSESTVSRIRTEHFPLTLESARPSHTSQYLCAARWNTGELFFGEGSRLTVL.